Listed below are T cell receptor beta chains from one sample, sequenced in a study of blood T cells in healthy people across ages. TCRdb ran MiXCR on the 5' RACE reads and lists one entry per CDR3 protein. The table shows 730,000 or so distinct CDR3 sequences, with less than 45% occurring only once. The specimen was blood. The receptor source for this set is a man older than 75 in good health. CDR3s include the opening cysteine and the closing phenylalanine or tryptophan. The order of the fields is clone size, V gene, D gene, J gene, CDR3 DNA, CDR3 protein. A D gene is named only where the DNA matches it firmly. Clone size, where shown, is once, few, many, or a class for clones that have expanded.

NA	TRBV4-3	TRBD1	TRBJ2-5	TGCGCCAGCAGCCAAGCGACAGGGCAAGAGACCCAGTACTTC	CASSQATGQETQYF
many	TRBV5-1	NA	TRBJ2-7	TGCGCCAGCAGCCCCCACGGAGGGGGCGCGAGGAACTACGAGCAGTACTTC	CASSPHGGGARNYEQYF
NA	TRBV15	TRBD2	TRBJ2-7	TGTGCCACCAGCAGTACGGGGACTAGCGGGTACGAGCAGTACTTC	CATSSTGTSGYEQYF
few	TRBV7-2	NA	TRBJ2-5	TGTGCCAGCAGCTTAGCGTCGCACCTACGGAAAGAGACCCAGTACTTC	CASSLASHLRKETQYF
NA	TRBV6-1	NA	TRBJ2-1	TGTGCCAGCAGTGAGTTCGGGGGCGCGAGTTACAATGAGCAGTTCTTC	CASSEFGGASYNEQFF
NA	TRBV7-6	NA	TRBJ1-4	TGTGCCAGCAAACCGGGGCGGAGTAATGAAAAACTGTTTTTT	CASKPGRSNEKLFF
NA	TRBV5-1	TRBD1	TRBJ2-4	TGCGCCAGCAGCAAAGGACAGGGTGAGAACATTCAGTACTTC	CASSKGQGENIQYF
NA	TRBV11-2	NA	TRBJ2-3	TGTGCCGTAGGAGAAGCCACTAGCACAGATACACAGTATTTT	CAVGEATSTDTQYF
few	TRBV5-6	TRBD2	TRBJ2-7	TGTGCCAGCAGCTTGGCCGGCGGGAGGACTAGCTCCTACGAGCAGTACTTC	CASSLAGGRTSSYEQYF
NA	TRBV25-1	TRBD2	TRBJ2-5	TGTGCCAGCAGTGATTCCAGCGGGGGGACCCAAGAGACCCAGTACTTC	CASSDSSGGTQETQYF
few	TRBV4-1	NA	TRBJ1-4	TGCGCCAGCAGCCTTGATGGGGGGCTTAATGAAAAACTGTTTTTT	CASSLDGGLNEKLFF
once	TRBV18	NA	TRBJ2-1	TGTGCCAGCTCACCAGAGAGTATATCCTACGATGAGCAGTTCTTC	CASSPESISYDEQFF
NA	TRBV7-9	TRBD1	TRBJ2-7	TGTGCCAGCAGCCCACGAGGGTTAAGTTTTGGGACAGGGTCCTACGAGCAGTACTTC	CASSPRGLSFGTGSYEQYF
many	TRBV3-1	TRBD1	TRBJ2-6	TGTGCCAGCAGCCAAGAGGGGACAGGGTTTGGGGCCAACGTCCTGACTTTC	CASSQEGTGFGANVLTF
few	TRBV18	NA	TRBJ1-5	TGTGCCAGCTCACCACCCGGACCTTATCAGCCCCAGCATTTT	CASSPPGPYQPQHF
NA	TRBV27	TRBD2	TRBJ2-7	TGTGCCAGCAGATCGACTAGCGGGGGAGAGAACGAGCAGTACTTC	CASRSTSGGENEQYF
NA	TRBV6-1	NA	TRBJ2-3	TGTGCCAGCAGGAGGGACCTAACTAGCACAGATACGCAGTATTTT	CASRRDLTSTDTQYF
few	TRBV4-2	TRBD2	TRBJ2-6	TGTGCCAGCAGTCCACGGGGGGCTGGGGCCAACGTCCTGACTTTC	CASSPRGAGANVLTF
once	TRBV18	NA	TRBJ2-1	TGTGCCAGCTCACCACCTGAAAAATACAATGAGCAGTTCTTC	CASSPPEKYNEQFF
NA	TRBV19	NA	TRBJ2-7	TGTGCCAGTAGTAAAATGGGTAACTACGAGCAGTACTTC	CASSKMGNYEQYF
NA	TRBV6-6	NA	TRBJ1-2	TGTGCCAGCGGAATCAGGGCCTCTAACTATGGCTACACCTTC	CASGIRASNYGYTF
NA	TRBV6-2/TRBV6-3	TRBD2	TRBJ2-1	TGTGCCAGCAGTTACCCCTCGAACCAACTAGCGGGAATTCAAGAGACCCAGTTCTTC	CASSYPSNQLAGIQETQFF
many	TRBV20-1	NA	TRBJ2-7	TGCAGTGCTAGAGATCCACAGCCTAACTACGAGCAGTACTTC	CSARDPQPNYEQYF
NA	TRBV2	TRBD1	TRBJ2-1	TGTGCCAGCACTGAGGACAGGGGAACCTACAATGAGCAGTTCTTC	CASTEDRGTYNEQFF
NA	TRBV7-2	TRBD1	TRBJ2-7	TGTGCCAGCAGCAAACTCCGGGACAGACGCTACGAGCAGTACTTC	CASSKLRDRRYEQYF
few	TRBV20-1	NA	TRBJ2-3	TGCAGTGCACCTCATAGACAGGGAGGGTGGACAGATACGCAGTATTTT	CSAPHRQGGWTDTQYF
many	TRBV3-1	NA	TRBJ2-5	TGTGCCAGCAGCCAAGATCCGGGCCGGGCCGAGTACCAAGAGACCCAGTACTTC	CASSQDPGRAEYQETQYF
few	TRBV20-1	NA	TRBJ2-4	TGCAGTGGGCTGGGGACAGCCAAAAACATTCAGTACTTC	CSGLGTAKNIQYF